Reported below is one T cell receptor beta chain. Its target is unknown. Clones were read by immunoSEQ multiplex PCR, and TCRdb kept only the in-frame ones, dropping some. Of under 200,000 clones listed, approximately 87% are singletons. This CDR3 has 13 amino acids. The V end lost 9 bases, the J end lost 5 bases, and 14 bases lay between the germline ends. Germline lookup yields CDR1 SGHVS and CDR2 FQNEAQ. The validation cohort, a group of more than 95 subjects, included the donors and was separate from the approximately 670-subject first cohort. This specimen belongs to a study of cytomegalovirus exposure and HLA in healthy donors. The overall study: The platform used for the roughly 130 validation repertoires matched that of the 666 first-cohort repertoires, a later analysis reported.

General observations from the study: It was reportedly the case that the classifier diagnosed cytomegalovirus status with high specificity and sensitivity. Testing in vitro showed a few CMV-associated chains specific for CMV antigens.

The chain combines TRBV7-8 with TRBJ1-5; TRBD1 is a possible D gene (6 bases). The receptor was derived from a woman aged 30 to 39 in good health and CMV-seronegative. The sequencing sample was made of PBMCs. The CDR3 loop reads CASGRTADQPQHF. CDR3 DNA: TGTGCCAGTGGGCGGACAGCTGATCAGCCCCAGCATTTT. The complete variable domain, with remaining parts taken from reference TRBV7-8 and TRBJ1-5, reads GAGVSQSPRYKVAKRGQDVALRCDPISGHVSLFWYQQALGQGPEFLTYFQNEAQLDKSGLPSDRFFAERPEGSVSTLKIQRTQQEDSAVYLCASGRTADQPQHFGDGTRLSIL.